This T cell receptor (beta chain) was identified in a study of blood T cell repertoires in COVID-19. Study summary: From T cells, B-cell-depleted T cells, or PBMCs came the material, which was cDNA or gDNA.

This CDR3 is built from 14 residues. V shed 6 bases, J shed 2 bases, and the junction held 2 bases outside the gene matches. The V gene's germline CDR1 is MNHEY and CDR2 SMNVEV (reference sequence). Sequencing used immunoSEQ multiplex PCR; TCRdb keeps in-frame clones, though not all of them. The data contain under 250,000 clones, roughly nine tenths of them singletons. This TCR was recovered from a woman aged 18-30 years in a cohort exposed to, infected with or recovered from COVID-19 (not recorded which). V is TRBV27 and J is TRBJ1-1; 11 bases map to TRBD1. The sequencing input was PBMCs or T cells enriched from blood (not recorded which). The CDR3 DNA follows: TGTGCCAGCAGCTGGACAGGGGGCAACACTGAAGCTTTCTTT. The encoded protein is CASSWTGGNTEAFF.